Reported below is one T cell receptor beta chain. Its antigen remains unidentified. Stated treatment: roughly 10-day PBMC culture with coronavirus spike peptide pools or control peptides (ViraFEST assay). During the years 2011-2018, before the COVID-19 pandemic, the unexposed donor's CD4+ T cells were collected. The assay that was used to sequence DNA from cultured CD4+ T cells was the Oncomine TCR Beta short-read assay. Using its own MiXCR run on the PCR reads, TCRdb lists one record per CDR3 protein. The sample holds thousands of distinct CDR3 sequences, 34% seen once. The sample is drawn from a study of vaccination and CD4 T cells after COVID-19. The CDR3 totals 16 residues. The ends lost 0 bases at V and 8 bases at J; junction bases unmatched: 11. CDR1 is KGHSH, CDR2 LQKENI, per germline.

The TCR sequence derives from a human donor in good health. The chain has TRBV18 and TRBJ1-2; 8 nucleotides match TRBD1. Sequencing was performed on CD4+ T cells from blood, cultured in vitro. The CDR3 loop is CASSPPMTGAKEGYTF. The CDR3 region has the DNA TGTGCCAGCTCACCACCAATGACAGGGGCTAAGGAAGGCTACACCTTC. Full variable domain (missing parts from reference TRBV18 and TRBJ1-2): NAGVMQNPRHLVRRRGQEARLRCSPMKGHSHVYWYRQLPEEGLKFMVYLQKENIIDESGMPKERFSAEFPKEGPSILRIQQVVRGDSAAYFCASSPPMTGAKEGYTFGSGTRLTVV.